This paragraph reports one T cell receptor beta chain. These data originate in a study of cytomegalovirus exposure and HLA in healthy donors. Vbeta (60) and Jbeta (13) primers were used in the PCR. Measured with immunoSEQ multiplex PCR; TCRdb has only the in-frame clones, and not every one. The table lists 200,000 to 250,000 clones, more than 70% of them singletons. The germline CDR1 and CDR2 sequences are SGHTS and YDEGEE. V lost 3 bases and J 5 bases, leaving 13 bases between the germline ends. The CDR3 has 14 amino acids. The rearrangement uses TRBV5-8 and TRBJ2-3; D perhaps matches TRBD1 (6 bases). Sequencing was done on a sample of PBMCs. This clonotype originated in a boy aged 10-17 years in good health and CMV-seronegative. The CDR3 coding sequence is TGTGCCAGCAGCTACGGGACACCTGTAGATACGCAGTATTTT. It translates to CASSYGTPVDTQYF. Together with reference TRBV5-8 and TRBJ2-3, the CDR3 gives the full variable domain: EAGVTQSPTHLIKTRGQQATLRCSPISGHTSVYWYQQALGLGLQFLLWYDEGEERNRGNFPPRFSGRQFPNYSSELNVNALELEDSALYLCASSYGTPVDTQYFGPGTRLTVL.